The clone carrying this T cell receptor (beta chain) was detected only once. The sample originates from a study of blood T cell repertoires in COVID-19. Across the whole study: Samples of COVID-19 (acute and convalescent) were obtained from the United States, Italy and Spain. PBMCs, B-cell-depleted T cells, or T cells were the source of the cDNA or gDNA that made up the material.

How the authors handled the data: Cell counts per sample came from amplifying reference gene primers. Sequenced by immunoSEQ multiplex PCR; TCRdb stores in-frame clones only, minus some. That table gives V, J and clone size, and the DNA gave D and trimming. Counted here are about 270,000 clones, 86% occurring once; the ten biggest clones make up around 12%. V was clipped by 3 bases and J by 3 bases; unmatched bases: 7. Per the germline V gene, CDR1 is SGHAT and CDR2 is FQNNGV. This CDR3 is 16 amino acids long. The source material was peripheral blood. The sequence came from a woman aged 25 to 39 with COVID-19, enrolled during active disease. This sequence joins TRBV11-2 and TRBJ2-7, with TRBD1 identical over 11 bases. Here the CDR3 reads CASSFAGTGGDYEQYF. The CDR3 region has the DNA TGTGCCAGCAGCTTCGCCGGGACAGGGGGAGACTACGAGCAGTACTTC.